Below are 10 T cell receptor beta chains sequenced from a single sample in a study of PD-1 blockade in mismatch repair-deficient tumors. Libraries were prepared by immunoSEQ multiplex PCR; TCRdb keeps only in-frame clonotypes and omits some of them. The sample consists of 85,000 to 130,000 clones, over 75% of them appearing once. Material: peripheral blood, obtained roughly eight months after starting pembrolizumab. The source is an adult with mismatch repair-deficient cancer.

The genes are TRBV5-1 and TRBJ1-3; D call uncertain. In germline, CDR1 is SGHRS, CDR2 YFSETQ. Trimming cost V 2 bases and J 0 bases, with 6 bases left between them. The CDR3 consists of 14 residues. DNA for the CDR3: TGCGCCAGCAGCTTAACGACCTCTGGAAACACCATATATTTT. Its translation: CASSLTTSGNTIYF.

As DNA, the CDR3 is TGTGCCAGCAGCTTACATGGGACTGGAGACAATGAGCAGTTCTTC. Amino acid sequence: CASSLHGTGDNEQFF. V gene TRBV7-2 combines with J gene TRBJ2-1; the D gene is possibly TRBD2 (6 bases). The germline V gene encodes CDR1 SGHTA and CDR2 FQGNSA. Trimming took off 2 bases at V and 5 bases at J, with 13 bases between the two ends. The CDR3 sequence is 15 residues long.

The chain links TRBV18 to TRBJ2-5; 12 bases fit TRBD2. V lost 5 bases to trimming and J lost 2 bases; unmatched junction nucleotides: 0. Germline CDR1 reads KGHSH; CDR2 reads LQKENI. This CDR3 comprises 14 residues. In nucleotides, the CDR3 is TGTGCCAGCTCAGGACTAGCGGGGCAAGAGACCCAGTACTTC. Translating gives CASSGLAGQETQYF.

The genes are TRBV6-1 and TRBJ2-5; D gene uncertain. CDR1 is MNHNS and CDR2 is SASEGT in the germline V gene. V gave up 3 bases and J gave up 4 bases, with 15 bases separating them. This CDR3 comprises 15 residues. The CDR3 region is CASSDGPADRETQYF. DNA for the CDR3: TGTGCCAGCAGTGACGGGCCCGCGGATCGAGAGACCCAGTACTTC.

This chain connects TRBV19 to TRBJ1-1; weak D call: TRBD1 (5 bases). The CDR3 sequence is 16 residues long. Trimming pared 1 base from V and 5 bases from J, leaving 17 bases between. Germline V gene sequence: CDR1 LNHDA, CDR2 SQIVND (reference sequence). This CDR3 reads CASSIVWRGMRTEAFF. Here the CDR3 DNA reads TGTGCCAGTAGTATAGTGTGGCGGGGGATGAGGACTGAAGCTTTCTTT.

The chain uses TRBV13 and TRBJ1-2, with D possibly being TRBD1 (5 bases). Trimming took 5 bases from V and 3 from J, leaving 16 bases between them. The CDR3 consists of 15 residues. Germline lookup yields CDR1 PRHDT and CDR2 FYEKMQ (reference sequence). The CDR3 loop is CASSQTREEHYGYTF. CDR3 DNA: TGTGCCAGCAGCCAAACCAGGGAAGAGCACTATGGCTACACCTTC.

The V and J genes are TRBV5-1 and TRBJ2-1, with 11 positions matching TRBD2. The CDR3 runs to 16 residues. The germline CDR1 and CDR2 sequences are SGHRS and YFSETQ. V lost 3 bases, J lost 8 bases, and 10 bases stayed unmatched. DNA of the CDR3: TGCGCCAGCAGCTCCCTTCTAGCGGGAGGTCCCGATGAGCAGTTCTTC. Its protein product is CASSSLLAGGPDEQFF.

The chain combines TRBV5-1 with TRBJ1-2; D may be TRBD1 (5 bases). V gave up 0 bases and J gave up 2 bases, with 17 bases separating them. This CDR3 has 17 residues. Germline values: CDR1 SGHRS, CDR2 YFSETQ. This CDR3 is CASSLASGGRRNYGYTF. For the CDR3, the DNA is TGCGCCAGCAGCTTGGCCTCTGGGGGACGGAGAAACTATGGCTACACCTTC.

This clone was detected only once. A read error may produce the germline difference seen at one junction end. The chain uses TRBV7-3 and TRBJ1-1; weak D call: TRBD1 (6 bases). This CDR3 has 21 residues. Germline assignment: CDR1 SGHTA and CDR2 FQGTGA. This CDR3 reads CASSITGKLHVTGKVNTEAFF. The DNA of the CDR3 is TGTGCCAGCAGCATAACAGGGAAGCTACATGTTACGGGCAAGGTGAACACTGAAGCTTTCTTT.

The chain joins TRBV10-3 to TRBJ1-3; D unresolved. The CDR3 is 16 amino acids. V was pared by 0 bases and J by 0 bases, with 9 bases between. Germline V gene lookup returns CDR1 ENHRY and CDR2 SYGVKD. The CDR3, as DNA: TGTGCCATCAGTGAGTCATCAGGACGCTCTGGAAACACCATATATTTT. This encodes CAISESSGRSGNTIYF.